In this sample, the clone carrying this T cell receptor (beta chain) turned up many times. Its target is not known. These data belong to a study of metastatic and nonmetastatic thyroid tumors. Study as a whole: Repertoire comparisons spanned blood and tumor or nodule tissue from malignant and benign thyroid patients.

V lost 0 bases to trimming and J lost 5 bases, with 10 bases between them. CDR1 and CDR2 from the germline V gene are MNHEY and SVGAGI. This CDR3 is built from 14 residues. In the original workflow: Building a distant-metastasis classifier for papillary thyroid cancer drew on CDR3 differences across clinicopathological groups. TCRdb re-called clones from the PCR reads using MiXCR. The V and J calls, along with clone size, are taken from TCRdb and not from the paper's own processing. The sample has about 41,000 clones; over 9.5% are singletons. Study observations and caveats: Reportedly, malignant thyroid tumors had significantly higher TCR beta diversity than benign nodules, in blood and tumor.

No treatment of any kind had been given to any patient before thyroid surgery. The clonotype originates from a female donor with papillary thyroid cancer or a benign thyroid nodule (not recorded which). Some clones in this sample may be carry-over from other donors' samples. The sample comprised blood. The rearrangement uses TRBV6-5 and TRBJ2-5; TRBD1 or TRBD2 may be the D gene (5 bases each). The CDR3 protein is CASSYSGPPETQYF. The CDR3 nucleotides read TGTGCCAGCAGTTACTCGGGACCCCCGGAGACCCAGTACTTC.